This T cell receptor beta chain was recorded in a study of identical twins. In germline, CDR1 is SGHKS, CDR2 YYEKEE (reference sequence). J lost 3 bases, V lost 2 bases, and 1 base had no gene match. The CDR3 length is 13 residues. Via MiXCR, TCRdb re-called the 5' RACE reads, giving one row per CDR3 protein. The sample has approximately 190,000 distinct CDR3 sequences, about 16% seen once. Healthy Caucasians made up all donors. This same sample was also part of a study on T cells expressing NK-cell markers.

Input material: CD8+ T cells sorted from blood. V is TRBV5-5 and J is TRBJ2-7, with 8 bases matching TRBD2. The clonotype originates from a woman under 30 in good health. The CDR3 nucleotides are TGTGCCAGCAGCTTCGCGGGGGGCTACGAGCAGTACTTC. Translated, it gives CASSFAGGYEQYF.